This TCR beta chain originates from a study of vaccination and CD4 T cells after COVID-19. One entry per CDR3 protein results from TCRdb running MiXCR on the PCR reads. The table shows roughly 15,000 distinct CDR3 sequences, with approximately 72% occurring only once. The CDR3 loop spans 15 amino acids. Sequencing was performed on CD4+ T cells from blood, taken after SARS-CoV-2 vaccination. The chain is built from TRBV21-1 and TRBJ2-7; the tabulated D call, TRBD2, remains unverified against the DNA. TRBV21-1 is noted as a pseudogene. The sequence came from a human donor who had recovered from COVID-19. Written as DNA, the CDR3 is TGTGCCAGCAGCAAAGAGCCTAGCGGTGGCAACGAGCAGTACTTC. Protein: CASSKEPSGGNEQYF.